A single sample gave rise to the 27 T cell receptor beta chains below, sequenced in a study of blood T cell repertoires in COVID-19. Clones were sequenced by immunoSEQ multiplex PCR, and TCRdb holds only the in-frame ones, with some missing. The data contain some 210,000 clones, roughly 90% of them singletons. Sample: PBMCs or T cells enriched from blood (not recorded which). Every receptor here comes from a man between 18 and 35 years old with acute COVID-19.

This clone occurred once. This chain uses TRBV4-1 with TRBJ2-1, with D possibly matching TRBD2 (5 bases). This CDR3 spans 16 amino acids. Germline lookup yields CDR1 MGHRA and CDR2 YSYEKL. Trimming stripped 4 bases from V and 9 bases from J, with 22 bases between. The CDR3 nucleotides read TGCGCCAGCAGCCTGCGATCGCAGGACGGGGATAGTGAGCAGTTCTTC. Protein product: CASSLRSQDGDSEQFF.

This sequence joins TRBV9 and TRBJ2-7, with 8 bases identical to TRBD2. The CDR3 totals 14 residues. Germline lookup yields CDR1 SGDLS and CDR2 YYNGEE. V lost 3 bases, J lost 4 bases, and 6 bases stayed unmatched. The CDR3: CASSAGGDNYEQYF. The CDR3 DNA follows: TGTGCCAGCAGCGCCGGGGGGGACAATTACGAGCAGTACTTC.

This chain uses TRBV28 with TRBJ1-4; D gene ambiguous. The CDR3 consists of 15 residues. The V and J ends lost 6 bases and 0 bases respectively, with 11 bases between them. Germline CDR1 and CDR2: MDHEN and SYDVKM. The CDR3 sequence is CASSPTGSTNEKLFF. In nucleotides, the CDR3 is TGTGCCAGCAGCCCGACTGGGTCAACTAATGAAAAACTGTTTTTT.

The chain employs TRBV9 and TRBJ2-7; possible D gene TRBD1, 5 bases. The CDR3 loop spans 14 amino acids. Trimming took 2 bases from V and 0 from J, leaving 9 bases between them. The germline gives CDR1 SGDLS, CDR2 YYNGEE. The CDR3 loop reads CASSVQGNSYEQYF. The CDR3 nucleotides are TGTGCCAGCAGCGTTCAGGGTAACTCCTACGAGCAGTACTTC.

V gene TRBV11-2 combines with J gene TRBJ2-5, with 10 positions matching TRBD2. Per the germline V gene, CDR1 is SGHAT and CDR2 is FQNNGV. V lost 2 bases and J lost 0; bases outside the gene matches: 9. The CDR3 spans 18 residues. CDR3 region: CASSLHHSAGGNQETQYF. DNA of the CDR3: TGTGCCAGCAGCTTACACCACTCAGCGGGAGGGAACCAAGAGACCCAGTACTTC.

This chain links TRBV2 with TRBJ1-2; 8 bases map to TRBD1. Germline CDR1 is SNHLY and CDR2 is FYNNEI. J lost 6 bases, V lost 4 bases, and 13 bases had no gene match. The length of the CDR3 is 16 residues. The CDR3 sequence: CASSAGTGSFSDGYTF. DNA of the CDR3: TGTGCCAGCAGTGCCGGGACAGGATCCTTTTCGGATGGCTACACCTTC.

The chain employs TRBV7-8 and TRBJ2-1; weak D call: TRBD1 (7 bases). The CDR3 is made up of 13 amino acids. Trimming left V 5 bases short and J 6 bases short, with 11 bases between. Germline V gives CDR1 SGHVS, CDR2 FQNEAQ. CDR3 sequence (DNA): TGTGCCAGCAGCCCAGGGGGGCTCAATGAGCAGTTCTTC. Its protein product is CASSPGGLNEQFF.

This clone was found a few times. The chain carries TRBV9 and TRBJ1-2; 7 bases map to TRBD1. Germline V CDR1 and CDR2: SGDLS, YYNGEE. This CDR3 is 17 amino acids long. J lost 1 base, V lost 7 bases, and 16 bases had no gene match. The CDR3 DNA reads as TGTGCCAGCGGAGGACAGAGACAGGGACGTAGTAACTATGGCTACACCTTC. Translating it yields CASGGQRQGRSNYGYTF. The complete variable domain, with remaining parts taken from reference TRBV9 and TRBJ1-2, reads DSGVTQTPKHLITATGQRVTLRCSPRSGDLSVYWYQQSLDQGLQFLIQYYNGEERAKGNILERFSAQQFPDLHSELNLSSLELGDSALYFCASGGQRQGRSNYGYTFGSGTRLTVV.

The V and J genes are TRBV6-2 or TRBV6-3 and TRBJ2-7; D unclear. V lost 2 bases and J 4 bases, leaving 3 bases between the germline ends. The germline V gene has CDR1 MNHEY and CDR2 SVGEGT. The CDR3 sequence is 11 residues long. For the CDR3, the DNA is TGTGCCAGCAGTTACCTATACGAGCAGTACTTC. It specifies CASSYLYEQYF.

The chain carries TRBV2 and TRBJ2-7; 8 positions match TRBD1. V trimming: 6 bases; J trimming: 9 bases; junction bases outside the gene matches: 4. The CDR3 totals 11 residues. The germline V gene encodes CDR1 SNHLY and CDR2 FYNNEI. The CDR3 nucleotides are TGTGCCAGCAGCCCCGGGACAGGGCAGTACTTC. It encodes CASSPGTGQYF.

This sequence joins TRBV5-1 and TRBJ2-5; the match to TRBD2 covers 9 bases. V lost 0 bases and J lost 1; bases outside the gene matches: 4. The length of the CDR3 is 16 residues. Germline lookup yields CDR1 SGHRS and CDR2 YFSETQ. The CDR3 region has the DNA TGCGCCAGCAGCTTGGAGTCTAGCGGGATCCAAGAGACCCAGTACTTC. Its translation: CASSLESSGIQETQYF. Combining the CDR3 with reference TRBV5-1 and TRBJ2-5 gives the whole variable domain KAGVTQTPRYLIKTRGQQVTLSCSPISGHRSVSWYQQTPGQGLQFLFEYFSETQRNKGNFPGRFSGRQFSNSRSEMNVSTLELGDSALYLCASSLESSGIQETQYFGPGTRLLVL.

V and J are TRBV4-1 and TRBJ2-3; 10 positions agree with TRBD1. CDR3 size: 17 residues. J was trimmed by 5 bases and V by 0 bases; bases with no gene match: 8. The V gene's germline CDR1 is MGHRA and CDR2 YSYEKL. The CDR3 loop is CASSQDSPGQGKDTQYF. CDR3 in DNA: TGCGCCAGCAGCCAAGATTCACCGGGACAGGGGAAAGATACGCAGTATTTT.

As regards this clone: One end of the junction is discordant with germline, which a read error may explain. The rearrangement links TRBV7-7 to TRBJ2-5; 8 nucleotides line up with TRBD2. Germline lookup yields CDR1 SSHAT and CDR2 FNYEAQ (reference sequence). This CDR3 has 15 amino acids. The CDR3 here is CASSYRAGEGETQYF. Written as DNA, the CDR3 is TGTGCTAGCAGCTACCGAGCGGGAGAGGGGGAGACCCAGTACTTC.

V and J are TRBV4-1 and TRBJ2-2; 10 bases align to TRBD2. This CDR3 has 16 amino acids. Losses at the gene ends were 3 bases for V and 1 base for J; bases not matched to a gene: 2. Germline CDR1 reads MGHRA; CDR2 reads YSYEKL. DNA for the CDR3: TGCGCCAGCAGCCAGTTAGCGGGAGGGAACACCGGGGAGCTGTTTTTT. This gives the protein CASSQLAGGNTGELFF.

The chain employs TRBV7-2 and TRBJ2-5, with 7 bases that match TRBD1. CDR3 size: 14 residues. V was pared by 5 bases and J by 2 bases, with 5 bases of the junction left unmatched. Looked up from germline, CDR1 is SGHTA and CDR2 is FQGNSA. CDR3: CASSLSDRQETQYF. In DNA, the CDR3 is TGTGCCAGCAGCCTGTCGGACAGGCAAGAGACCCAGTACTTC.

This clone was picked up a small number of times. This sequence joins TRBV27 and TRBJ2-7; D gene ambiguous. Per germline, CDR1 MNHEY and CDR2 SMNVEV (reference sequence). The CDR3 contains 14 residues. The V and J ends lost 1 base and 1 base respectively, with 8 bases between them. The CDR3 loop is CASSLLGRSYEQYF. The CDR3 DNA is TGTGCCAGCAGTTTATTGGGCCGGTCCTACGAGCAGTACTTC.

The V gene is TRBV29-1, the J gene TRBJ2-2; 9 nucleotides agree with TRBD2. Germline loops: CDR1 SQVTM, CDR2 ANQGSEA. V trimming: 6 bases; J trimming: 0 bases; junction bases outside the gene matches: 11. The CDR3 spans 17 residues. CDR3 DNA sequence: TGCAGCGTCGCAAGCCTAGCGGGATTTTCGAACACCGGGGAGCTGTTTTTT. This codes for CSVASLAGFSNTGELFF.

This chain joins TRBV11-3 and TRBJ1-2; no clear D gene. V dropped 1 base and J dropped 10 bases, with 13 bases sitting between them. Looked up from germline, CDR1 is SGHNT and CDR2 is YENEEA. This CDR3 comprises 13 residues. The CDR3 DNA is TGTGCCAGCAGCTTAGTTCGAGACATGGACTACACCTTC. Its protein product is CASSLVRDMDYTF.

The rearrangement links TRBV10-3 to TRBJ2-2, with TRBD2 matching 10 bases. Trimming took 0 bases from V and 5 from J; bases not matched to a gene: 6. Germline lookup yields CDR1 ENHRY and CDR2 SYGVKD. This CDR3 is 17 amino acids long. The CDR3 region has the DNA TGTGCCATCAGTGAGTCGGCTAGCGGGAGAAAGACCGGGGAGCTGTTTTTT. It yields the protein CAISESASGRKTGELFF.

The gene calls are TRBV5-1 and TRBJ2-1; a possible D gene is TRBD1 (6 bases). The CDR3 is made up of 14 amino acids. V lost 4 bases to trimming and J lost 2 bases, with 10 bases between them. Looked up from germline, CDR1 is SGHRS and CDR2 is YFSETQ. The CDR3 sequence: CASSVQGPYNEQFF. CDR3 DNA sequence: TGCGCCAGCAGCGTACAGGGACCCTACAATGAGCAGTTCTTC.

The rearrangement uses TRBV6-5 and TRBJ2-7, with D possibly TRBD1 on 6 matching bases. This CDR3 is built from 14 residues. Trimming took 7 bases from V and 6 from J, leaving 19 bases between them. From germline, CDR1 is MNHEY and CDR2 SVGAGI. The CDR3 here is CASTQGHSALEQYF. The CDR3 DNA sequence: TGTGCCAGCACACAGGGACACAGTGCCCTCGAGCAGTACTTC.

The V call is TRBV5-4, the J call TRBJ1-2; D possibly corresponds to TRBD1 (6 bases). Per germline, CDR1 SGHNT and CDR2 YYREEE (reference sequence). This CDR3 has 12 residues. The CDR3 bases are TGTGCGTCACAGGGCTCCCTCAATGGCTACACCTTC. Protein product: CASQGSLNGYTF.

This clone was counted between two and nine times. The J gene is TRBJ2-5, the V gene TRBV25-1; maybe TRBD2 (6 bases). Per germline, CDR1 MGHDK and CDR2 SYGVNS. The CDR3 is made up of 14 amino acids. V was clipped by 6 bases and J by 2 bases, with 13 bases between them. CDR3 in DNA: TGTGCCAGCAGCGGGGGTGTTAATCAAGAGACCCAGTACTTC. Translated, it gives CASSGGVNQETQYF.

The rearrangement uses TRBV14 and TRBJ1-1, with D maybe TRBD1 (6 bases). The CDR3 is 15 residues long. Looked up from germline, CDR1 is SGHDN and CDR2 is FVKESK. The germline V and J ends were trimmed by 2 bases and 3 bases, with 13 bases remaining between them. This CDR3 reads CASSQMGALHTEAFF. The CDR3 coding sequence is TGTGCCAGCAGCCAAATGGGGGCCCTCCACACTGAAGCTTTCTTT.

V and J are TRBV28 and TRBJ2-5; TRBD2 aligns across 7 bases. Germline trimming cut 10 bases from V and 2 bases from J; bases unmatched to any gene: 7. The germline V gene has CDR1 MDHEN and CDR2 SYDVKM. The CDR3 has 13 residues. The CDR3 loop is CAIRGGGQETQYF. The CDR3 DNA is TGTGCCATACGTGGCGGGGGACAAGAGACCCAGTACTTC.

This chain links TRBV3-1 (or the pseudogene TRBV3-2) with TRBJ2-6; D possibly corresponds to TRBD2 (5 bases). The CDR3 contains 14 residues. The germline V gene encodes CDR1 LGHDT and CDR2 YNNKEL (reference sequence). The V and J ends lost 4 bases and 6 bases respectively, with 10 bases between them. The DNA for the CDR3 is TGTGCCAGCAGCCTGTCACGGGAGGCCAACGTCCTGACTTTC. This translates into CASSLSREANVLTF.

CDR3 region: CASSGGQEIYNSPLHF. The CDR3 DNA reads TGTGCCAGCAGCGGAGGACAGGAAATTTATAATTCACCCCTCCACTTT. The chain joins TRBV9 to TRBJ1-6, with 7 nucleotides matching TRBD1. The CDR3 runs to 16 residues. Germline loops: CDR1 SGDLS, CDR2 YYNGEE. V was clipped by 3 bases and J by 4 bases; unmatched bases: 7.